This passage covers 19 T cell receptor beta chains from one sample sequenced in a study of metastatic and nonmetastatic thyroid tumors. Prior to thyroid surgery, none of the patients had received any treatment. TCRdb recomputed clones from the PCR reads via MiXCR. Here the sample spans 15,000 to 19,000 clones, approximately 23% being singletons. Sequenced sample: tumor tissue. Receptors were obtained from a female donor with papillary thyroid cancer or a benign thyroid nodule (not recorded which). Some clones in this sample may be carry-over from other donors' samples.

This clone was found many times. The chain uses TRBV27 and TRBJ2-1, with 15 bases aligning to TRBD2. The junction had 9 bases not matched to a gene; V was cut back by 5 bases and J by 10 bases. Germline CDR1 MNHEY, CDR2 SMNVEV (reference sequence). The CDR3 covers 16 residues. The CDR3 sequence: CASSPTGLAGGREQFF. The CDR3 DNA reads as TGTGCCAGCAGTCCCACTGGACTAGCGGGAGGGCGCGAGCAGTTCTTC.

This clone was observed many times. The rearrangement uses TRBV11-2 and TRBJ2-1; D is possibly TRBD2 (5 bases). The CDR3 has 16 residues. CDR1 and CDR2 (germline): SGHAT, FQNNGV. Trimming removed 2 bases from V and 3 bases from J, with 14 bases in between. The CDR3 region is CASSLQVGMDYNEQFF. CDR3 bases: TGTGCCAGCAGCTTACAGGTCGGGATGGACTACAATGAGCAGTTCTTC.

This chain joins TRBV11-2 and TRBJ2-7; TRBD2 matches at 8 bases. Germline V gene lookup returns CDR1 SGHAT and CDR2 FQNNGV. The CDR3 spans 16 residues. J lost 1 base, V lost 5 bases, and 10 bases had no gene match. The CDR3 here is CASSPRSGTWSYEQYF. For the CDR3, the DNA is TGTGCCAGCAGCCCCCGTAGCGGGACTTGGTCCTACGAGCAGTACTTC.

A few counts support this clone. The rearrangement joins TRBV11-1 to TRBJ1-3; 7 bases are a match to TRBD1. Trimming at V came to 1 base and at J to 0 bases, leaving 9 bases not matched to a gene. CDR3 length equals 18 residues. Germline values: CDR1 SGHAT, CDR2 FQDESV (reference sequence). CDR3: CASSLVDRDSYSGNTIYF. The CDR3 nucleotides read TGTGCCAGCAGCTTAGTCGACAGGGACTCCTACTCTGGAAACACCATATATTTT.

The chain is built from TRBV3-1 and TRBJ2-3; 10 bases match TRBD2. V lost 0 bases, J lost 5 bases, and 11 bases stayed unmatched. The CDR3 runs to 18 residues. From germline, CDR1 is LGHDT and CDR2 YNNKEL (reference sequence). CDR3 DNA: TGTGCCAGCAGCCAAGAAGTGAGCGGGGGGGCCGTAAGAGATACGCAGTATTTT. This sequence encodes CASSQEVSGGAVRDTQYF.

This chain uses TRBV20-1 with TRBJ2-5; 10 nucleotides line up with TRBD2. Looked up from germline, CDR1 is DFQATT and CDR2 is SNEGSKA (reference sequence). V shed 2 bases and J 3 bases; nucleotides not matched to a gene: 12. The CDR3 loop spans 17 amino acids. CDR3 DNA: TGCAGTGCTAGACGTATCGCTAGCGGGGGAGAAAAAGAGACCCAGTACTTC. Protein product: CSARRIASGGEKETQYF.

The rearrangement joins TRBV18 to TRBJ2-2, with D tentatively TRBD1 or TRBD2 (5 bases each). The CDR3 runs to 15 residues. The V gene lost 9 bases and the J gene lost 7 bases, with 21 bases spanning the gap. Germline V gene lookup returns CDR1 KGHSH and CDR2 LQKENI. The CDR3 DNA reads TGTGCCAGTAATGGGACGGAACACCCTTTCGGGGAGCTGTTTTTT. Residues: CASNGTEHPFGELFF.

This clone was seen many times. The rearrangement uses TRBV20-1 and TRBJ1-2; 10 nucleotides align to TRBD1. The CDR3 contains 13 residues. J gave up 2 bases and V 5 bases, and 2 bases lay outside the gene matches. The germline V gene has CDR1 DFQATT and CDR2 SNEGSKA (reference sequence). CDR3: CSALGQGNYGYTF. The DNA of the CDR3 is TGCAGTGCTTTGGGACAGGGGAACTATGGCTACACCTTC.

This clone was seen at least ten times. This chain connects TRBV7-9 to TRBJ1-2, with D possibly TRBD1 on 5 matching bases. CDR1 SEHNR and CDR2 FQNEAQ come from the germline V gene (reference sequence). The CDR3 length is 12 residues. The V end lost 7 bases, the J end lost 4 bases, and 10 bases lay between the germline ends. The CDR3 sequence is CASNQGPYGYTF. CDR3 nucleotides: TGTGCCAGCAACCAGGGCCCCTATGGCTACACCTTC.

By proportion, this clone is medium-sized (0.01 to 0.1%). This sequence joins TRBV6-1 and TRBJ1-3; D unclear. The CDR3 is made up of 13 amino acids. Trimming removed 1 base at V and 4 bases at J, with 5 bases between. Germline assignment: CDR1 MNHNS and CDR2 SASEGT. In nucleotides, the CDR3 is TGTGCCAGCAGTGAAGAGATGGGAAACACCATATATTTT. Amino acid sequence: CASSEEMGNTIYF.

This chain connects TRBV19 to TRBJ2-6, with no clear D. Germline CDR1 LNHDA, CDR2 SQIVND (reference sequence). The CDR3 totals 18 residues. V was pared by 5 bases and J by 0 bases, with 17 bases between. In nucleotides, the CDR3 is TGTGCCAGTAGTCCAAATAAGGGTGGGCTCTCTGGGGCCAACGTCCTGACTTTC. It codes for CASSPNKGGLSGANVLTF.

This clone was seen at least ten times. V gene TRBV12-3 or TRBV12-4 combines with J gene TRBJ2-1; D remains ambiguous. The CDR3 spans 13 residues. The V end lost 3 bases, the J end lost 7 bases, and 10 bases lay between the germline ends. The CDR3 nucleotides read TGTGCCAGCAGTTTCTCCCTGGATAATGAGCAGTTCTTC. Amino acid sequence: CASSFSLDNEQFF.

This clone is classed as medium-sized (0.01 to 0.1%). A junction end diverges from the germline sequence, so it may reflect a read error. The chain recombines TRBV28 with TRBJ2-1; D uncertain. CDR3 length: 15 residues. Germline CDR1 and CDR2: MDHEN and SYDVKM. In DNA form, the CDR3 reads TGTGCCAGCAGTCTATGGCAGCAAGGTGGCAATGAGCAGTTCTTC. It translates to CASSLWQQGGNEQFF.

This clone is medium-sized (0.01 to 0.1%) in the sample. The chain uses TRBV27 and TRBJ1-6; TRBD1 matches 7 bases. The CDR3 has 13 residues. With 3 bases clipped from V and 9 bases from J, the junction kept 2 bases outside the gene matches. Looked up from germline, CDR1 is MNHEY and CDR2 is SMNVEV (reference sequence). The CDR3 loop is CASSLTGISPLHF. The DNA of the CDR3 is TGTGCCAGCAGTTTGACAGGGATTTCACCCCTCCACTTT.

This clone was observed a few times. It may be a read error: a sequence one base away is much more abundant. The J gene is TRBJ1-6, the V gene TRBV13; no reliable D call. The CDR3 covers 14 residues. Looked up from germline, CDR1 is PRHDT and CDR2 is FYEKMQ (reference sequence). The CDR3 DNA follows: TGTGCCGGCAGCCAACGTGGGGAGGGCTCACCCCTCCACTTT. This sequence encodes CAGSQRGEGSPLHF.

V usage is TRBV6-1 and J usage is TRBJ2-7, with D unclear. Trimming left V 10 bases short and J 9 bases short, with 22 bases between. This CDR3 is 13 amino acids long. Germline CDR1 is MNHNS and CDR2 is SASEGT. This CDR3 is CANSLRDTMGQYF. The CDR3 coding sequence is TGTGCCAACAGCCTCCGCGACACGATGGGGCAGTACTTC.

Only a few counts were recorded for this clone. The chain employs TRBV27 and TRBJ1-1, with TRBD1 as a possible D gene (6 bases). Deletions cut 4 bases from V and 4 bases from J, with 19 bases between. The V gene's germline CDR1 is MNHEY and CDR2 SMNVEV (reference sequence). The CDR3 length is 16 residues. CDR3 in DNA: TGTGCCAGCAGTTCTTCAGGGGTCCCTACGGGCACTGAAGCTTTCTTT. It is translated as CASSSSGVPTGTEAFF.

CDR3: CASSFGRLNTEAFF. CDR3 nucleotides: TGTGCCAGCAGTTTTGGACGGCTGAACACTGAAGCTTTCTTT. V is TRBV12-3 or TRBV12-4 and J is TRBJ1-1; D is unclear. The CDR3 has 14 residues. With 3 bases removed from V and 0 bases from J, the gap between germline ends came to 8 bases.

Many counts were recorded for this clone. The chain recombines TRBV19 with TRBJ1-1; D is possibly TRBD1 (5 bases). V was pared by 9 bases and J by 3 bases, with 11 bases between. The germline V gene encodes CDR1 LNHDA and CDR2 SQIVND (reference sequence). CDR3 size: 12 residues. In DNA form, the CDR3 reads TGTGCCAGCGGGGCGGGGTACACTGAAGCTTTCTTT. Its protein is CASGAGYTEAFF.